This T cell receptor (beta chain) comes out of a study of CD8 T cell repertoires and HIV-1 epitope variants. A single count supports this clone. The antigen remains unidentified. The CDR3 extends over 16 amino acids. In germline, CDR1 is SNHLY, CDR2 FYNNEI. V lost 5 bases to trimming and J lost 1 base, with 15 bases between them. Produced via immunoSEQ multiplex PCR; TCRdb's table is partial and in-frame only. In the table there are some 6,800 clones, 68% of which are singletons. The receptor was isolated from a male donor with HIV. The V gene is TRBV2, the J gene TRBJ2-4; D remains unclear. The sample consisted of cultured CD8+ T cells derived from PBMCs. CDR3 nucleotide sequence: TGTGCCAGCAGTACTTCTAGGGATCTGGCCAAAAACATTCAGTACTTC. Protein product: CASSTSRDLAKNIQYF.